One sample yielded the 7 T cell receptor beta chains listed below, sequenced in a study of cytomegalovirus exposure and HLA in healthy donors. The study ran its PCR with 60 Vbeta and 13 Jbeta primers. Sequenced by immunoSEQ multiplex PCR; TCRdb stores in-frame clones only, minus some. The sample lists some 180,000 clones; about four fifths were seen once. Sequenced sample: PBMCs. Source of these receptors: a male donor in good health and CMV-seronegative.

The CDR3 loop reads CASSQVTGAGYEQYF. CDR3 bases: TGCGCCAGCAGCCAAGTGACAGGGGCCGGATACGAGCAGTACTTC. V usage is TRBV4-3 and J usage is TRBJ2-5; 8 bases match TRBD1. Near its end, the DNA agrees better with TRBJ2-7, so the J call may be wrong. This CDR3 is built from 15 residues. Germline CDR1 LGHNA, CDR2 YSLEER.

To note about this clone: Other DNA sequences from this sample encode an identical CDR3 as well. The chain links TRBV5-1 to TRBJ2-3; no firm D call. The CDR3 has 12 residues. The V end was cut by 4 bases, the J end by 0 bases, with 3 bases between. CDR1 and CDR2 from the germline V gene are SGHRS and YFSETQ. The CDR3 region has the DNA TGCGCCAGCAGCCCAAGCACAGATACGCAGTATTTT. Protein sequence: CASSPSTDTQYF.

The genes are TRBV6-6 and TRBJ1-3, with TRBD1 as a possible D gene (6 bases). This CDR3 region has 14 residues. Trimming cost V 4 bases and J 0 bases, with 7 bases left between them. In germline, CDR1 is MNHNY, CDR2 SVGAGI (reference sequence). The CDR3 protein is CASSFRGSGNTIYF. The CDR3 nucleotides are TGTGCCAGCAGTTTCAGGGGCTCTGGAAACACCATATATTTT.

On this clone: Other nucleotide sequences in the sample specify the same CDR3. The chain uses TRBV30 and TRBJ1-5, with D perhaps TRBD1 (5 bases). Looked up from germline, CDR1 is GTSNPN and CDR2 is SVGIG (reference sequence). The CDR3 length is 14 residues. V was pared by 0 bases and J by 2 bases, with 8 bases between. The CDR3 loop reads CAWSVGRGNQPQHF. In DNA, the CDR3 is TGTGCCTGGAGTGTAGGCAGGGGCAATCAGCCCCAGCATTTT.

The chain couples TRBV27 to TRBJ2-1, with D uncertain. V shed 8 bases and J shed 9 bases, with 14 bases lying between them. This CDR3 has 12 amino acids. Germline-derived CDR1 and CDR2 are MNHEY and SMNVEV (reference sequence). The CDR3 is CASGSPPSEQFF. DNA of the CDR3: TGTGCCAGCGGATCCCCTCCTAGTGAGCAGTTCTTC.

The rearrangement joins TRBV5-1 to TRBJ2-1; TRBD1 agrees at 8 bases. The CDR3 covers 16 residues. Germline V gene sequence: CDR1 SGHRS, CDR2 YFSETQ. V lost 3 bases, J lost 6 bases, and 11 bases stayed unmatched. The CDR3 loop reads CASSYNLRQGSNEQFF. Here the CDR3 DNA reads TGCGCCAGCAGCTATAACCTCCGACAGGGGTCCAATGAGCAGTTCTTC.

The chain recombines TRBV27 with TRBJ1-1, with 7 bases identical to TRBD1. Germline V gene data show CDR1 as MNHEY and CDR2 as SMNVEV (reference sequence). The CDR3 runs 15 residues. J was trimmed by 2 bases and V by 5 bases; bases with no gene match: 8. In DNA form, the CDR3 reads TGTGCCAGCAGTGTCGCAGGGGGGCTAAACACTGAAGCTTTCTTT. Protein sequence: CASSVAGGLNTEAFF.